The next 16 T cell receptor beta chains were all read from a single sample in a study of neurological immune-mediated disorders. TCRdb re-analysed the 5' RACE reads in MiXCR, keeping a single row per CDR3 protein. The table lists under 70,000 distinct CDR3 sequences, 2.5% to 4% of them singletons, with roughly 5% in the top ten. Sequencing input: PBMCs. The receptors were gathered from a woman aged 45 to 65 with multiple sclerosis.

This clonotype was found many times. J is TRBJ2-7 and V is TRBV16; weak D call: TRBD1 (5 bases). The V gene lost 0 bases and the J gene lost 5 bases, with 11 bases spanning the gap. The CDR3 extends over 14 amino acids. Germline-derived CDR1 and CDR2 are KGHSY and FQNENV. The CDR3 is CASSQSAGSHEQYV. For the CDR3, the DNA is TGTGCCAGCAGCCAATCGGCAGGGTCCCACGAGCAGTACGTC.

This clonotype was seen at least ten times. V is TRBV9 and J is TRBJ2-7; 9 nucleotides align to TRBD2. V gave up 0 bases and J gave up 7 bases; unmatched junction bases: 5. This CDR3 is 14 amino acids long. CDR1 is SGDLS and CDR2 is YYNGEE in the germline V gene. CDR3 in amino acids: CASSVGAGGREQYF. The CDR3 DNA is TGTGCCAGCAGCGTAGGGGCGGGAGGGAGAGAGCAGTACTTC.

As for this clonotype: An end of the junction does not agree with germline; a read error may underlie this. This sequence joins TRBV28 and TRBJ1-6; the D is unclear. The CDR3 length is 15 residues. CDR1 is MDHEN, CDR2 SYDVKM, per germline. The CDR3 loop reads CASRQPDSYNSPLNF. The CDR3 nucleotides read TGTGCCAGTCGACAACCAGACTCCTATAATTCACCCCTCAACTTT.

This clonotype was recorded at least ten times. V is TRBV5-1 and J is TRBJ2-4, with 7 bases lining up with TRBD2. The V segment lost 4 bases and the J segment 7 bases; nucleotides outside the gene matches: 8. The CDR3 consists of 14 residues. Germline CDR1 reads SGHRS; CDR2 reads YFSETQ. The CDR3 reads CASSQNLRGNIQYF. CDR3 bases: TGCGCCAGCAGCCAAAATTTGCGGGGGAACATTCAGTACTTC. The complete variable domain, with remaining parts taken from reference TRBV5-1 and TRBJ2-4, reads KAGVTQTPRYLIKTRGQQVTLSCSPISGHRSVSWYQQTPGQGLQFLFEYFSETQRNKGNFPGRFSGRQFSNSRSEMNVSTLELGDSALYLCASSQNLRGNIQYFGAGTRLSVL.

This clonotype has ten or more counts. The rearrangement joins TRBV20-1 to TRBJ2-1; D uncertain. The CDR3 is 12 residues long. Trimming shortened V by 6 bases and J by 6 bases, and 12 bases separated the two germline ends. CDR1 and CDR2 from the germline V gene are DFQATT and SNEGSKA (reference sequence). CDR3 protein: CSAVPVFNEQFF. The CDR3, as DNA: TGCAGTGCCGTACCTGTATTCAATGAGCAGTTCTTC.

This clonotype was seen repeatedly, ten times or more. The chain has TRBV3-1 and TRBJ1-2; 7 bases align to TRBD1. Trimming removed 4 bases from V and 6 bases from J; junction bases left unmatched: 5. This CDR3 is built from 13 residues. CDR1 and CDR2 from the germline V gene are LGHDT and YNNKEL (reference sequence). Here the CDR3 reads CASSPRDSNGYTF. CDR3 nucleotides: TGTGCCAGCAGCCCCCGGGACAGCAATGGCTACACCTTC.

This clonotype was observed at least ten times. The chain uses TRBV4-3 and TRBJ2-5, with D perhaps matching TRBD2 (5 bases). CDR3 length: 13 amino acids. Trimming removed 4 bases from V and 2 bases from J, with 8 bases in between. Germline V gene data show CDR1 as LGHNA and CDR2 as YSLEER. CDR3 DNA sequence: TGCGCCAGCAGCCTGAGGGAGCAAGAGACCCAGTACTTC. It translates to CASSLREQETQYF.

This clonotype was detected many times. The chain carries TRBV20-1 and TRBJ2-7; 11 bases match TRBD2. V lost 5 bases and J lost 4; bases outside the gene matches: 10. Germline V lookup: CDR1 DFQATT, CDR2 SNEGSKA (reference sequence). The CDR3 consists of 15 residues. In DNA, the CDR3 is TGCAGTGCTGAACAACTAGCGGGAGAGGGTTACGAGCAGTACTTC. Translation gives CSAEQLAGEGYEQYF.

This clonotype was seen only a few times. The J gene is TRBJ2-7, the V gene TRBV3-1, with D unresolved. Germline-derived CDR1 and CDR2 are LGHDT and YNNKEL (reference sequence). CDR3 length equals 13 residues. V was shortened by 0 bases and J by 2 bases, with 5 bases between the two germline ends. The CDR3 reads CASSQDKTYEQYF. The CDR3 DNA is TGTGCCAGCAGCCAAGACAAGACCTACGAGCAGTACTTC.

The chain recombines TRBV28 with TRBJ2-3; no clear D. V lost 4 bases and J lost 1, with 15 bases in between. This CDR3 comprises 16 residues. Germline CDR1 is MDHEN and CDR2 is SYDVKM. In DNA form, the CDR3 reads TGTGCCAGCAGTTCCGGGTTTGGGCTCCGCACAGATACGCAGTATTTT. It codes for CASSSGFGLRTDTQYF.

This clonotype was detected ten times or more. This chain uses TRBV20-1 with TRBJ2-1; weak D call: TRBD2 (6 bases). The CDR3 consists of 13 residues. CDR1 DFQATT and CDR2 SNEGSKA come from the germline V gene (reference sequence). V was trimmed by 4 bases and J by 7 bases, leaving 14 bases between them. The CDR3 coding sequence is TGCAGTGCTATGGCGGGAACGAGTAATGAGCAGTTCTTC. Translated: CSAMAGTSNEQFF.

This clonotype was seen ten or more times. The rearrangement uses TRBV20-1 and TRBJ1-2; no reliable D call. This CDR3 is built from 14 residues. The V end was cut by 1 base, the J end by 8 bases, with 17 bases between. Germline values: CDR1 DFQATT, CDR2 SNEGSKA (reference sequence). The CDR3 DNA sequence: TGCAGTGCTAGAGCCCCCGGGTCTGATCGCGGCTACACCTTC. This codes for CSARAPGSDRGYTF.

This clonotype was found many times. The chain has TRBV3-1 and TRBJ2-1, with D possibly TRBD2 on 5 matching bases. Germline lookup yields CDR1 LGHDT and CDR2 YNNKEL (reference sequence). The CDR3 covers 16 residues. V lost 5 bases, J lost 6 bases, and 20 bases lay in between. DNA for the CDR3: TGTGCCAGCAGCTCACTAGGACTCTCTGGTTCCAATGAGCAGTTCTTC. Translating gives CASSSLGLSGSNEQFF.

This clonotype was recorded at least ten times. The chain joins TRBV6-5 to TRBJ2-7, with D possibly being TRBD1 or TRBD2 (5 bases each). The CDR3 totals 16 residues. Germline V gene lookup returns CDR1 MNHEY and CDR2 SVGAGI. V lost 0 bases to trimming and J lost 2 bases, with 14 bases between them. The CDR3 loop is CASSYSGEGVTYEQYF. CDR3 sequence (DNA): TGTGCCAGCAGTTACTCGGGGGAAGGAGTCACCTACGAGCAGTACTTC.

There are many counts of this clonotype. V and J are TRBV5-1 and TRBJ2-1, with 7 bases identical to TRBD1. CDR1 is SGHRS and CDR2 is YFSETQ in the germline V gene. CDR3 size: 13 residues. With 1 base clipped from V and 8 bases from J, the junction kept 3 bases outside the gene matches. CDR3 loop: CASSLLGGDEQFF. CDR3 sequence (DNA): TGCGCCAGCAGCTTGTTAGGGGGCGATGAGCAGTTCTTC. Combining the CDR3 with reference TRBV5-1 and TRBJ2-1 gives the whole variable domain KAGVTQTPRYLIKTRGQQVTLSCSPISGHRSVSWYQQTPGQGLQFLFEYFSETQRNKGNFPGRFSGRQFSNSRSEMNVSTLELGDSALYLCASSLLGGDEQFFGPGTRLTVL.

This clonotype has ten or more counts. CDR3 in amino acids: CASSLGRPSGKNEQFF. The CDR3 coding sequence is TGCGCCAGCAGCTTGGGTCGGCCTAGCGGGAAAAATGAGCAGTTCTTC. The chain employs TRBV5-1 and TRBJ2-1; 9 bases are a match to TRBD2. This CDR3 comprises 16 residues. CDR1 is SGHRS, CDR2 YFSETQ, per germline. Germline trimming cut 0 bases from V and 7 bases from J; bases unmatched to any gene: 8.